This T cell receptor (beta chain) was recorded in a study of T cells in Graves' hyperthyroidism and ophthalmopathy. The CDR3 has 13 residues. In germline, CDR1 is ENHRY, CDR2 SYGVKD. Details on this clonotype: One base away lies a much larger clone, so this may be a sequencing read error.

Amplification yielded TCR beta CDR3 regions, with RNA transcripts as the source. The study used the HTBI primer set for a first-round RT-PCR of the TCR CDR3. From the multiplex PCR reads, TCRdb called clonotypes with MiXCR, one entry per CDR3 protein. The sample lists hundreds of thousands of distinct CDR3 sequences; around 15% were seen once. The source is a woman in her forties or fifties with Graves' ophthalmopathy. Input material: blood. This chain uses TRBV10-3 with TRBJ2-4, with 9 bases identical to TRBD1. CDR3 coding DNA: TGTGCCATCAGCGGACAGGGGACGAACACTCAGTACTTC. It encodes CAISGQGTNTQYF.